This TCR beta chain was identified in a study of cytomegalovirus exposure and HLA in healthy donors. The CDR3 spans 12 residues. V lost 0 bases and J 7 bases, leaving 7 bases between the germline ends. CDR1 SGDLS and CDR2 YYNGEE come from the germline V gene. On this clone: Its specificity is not known.

TCRdb's copy holds only in-frame clones and misses some; the assay was immunoSEQ multiplex PCR. The data show fewer than 100,000 clones, under 95% seen once. Study outcomes and limitations: TCR beta chains numbering some 160 were designated cytomegalovirus-associated. Cytomegalovirus status was reportedly diagnosed by the classifier with high sensitivity and specificity. In the roughly 110 validation repertoires, around 95% of cluster scores exceeded 0, per a later analysis. CMV antigen specificity of three CMV-associated chains was confirmed in vitro.

The sequence came from a young man in good health and CMV-seronegative. Sequenced input: PBMCs. The J gene is TRBJ1-2, the V gene TRBV9; D gene unclear. CDR3 nucleotides: TGTGCCAGCAGCGTAGCCCCCGGTGGCTACACCTTC. Translating it yields CASSVAPGGYTF.